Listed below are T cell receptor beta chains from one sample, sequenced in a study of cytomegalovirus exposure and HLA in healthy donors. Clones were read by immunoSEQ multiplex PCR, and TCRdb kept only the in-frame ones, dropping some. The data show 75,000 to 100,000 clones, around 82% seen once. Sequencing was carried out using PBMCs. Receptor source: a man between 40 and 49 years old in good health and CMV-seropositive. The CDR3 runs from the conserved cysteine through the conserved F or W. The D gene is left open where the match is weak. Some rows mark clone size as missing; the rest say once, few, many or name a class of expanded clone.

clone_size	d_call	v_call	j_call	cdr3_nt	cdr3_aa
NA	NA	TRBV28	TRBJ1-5	TGTGCCAGCAGTTTTATCAATCAGCCCCAGCATTTT	CASSFINQPQHF
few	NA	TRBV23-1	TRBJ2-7	TGCGCCAGCAGTCATCCCGACTCGGCCGTGGATTACGAGCAGTACTTC	CASSHPDSAVDYEQYF
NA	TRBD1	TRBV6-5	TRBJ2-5	TGTGCCAGCAGTCCGGGACAGGGAGGAAAAGAGACCCAGTACTTC	CASSPGQGGKETQYF
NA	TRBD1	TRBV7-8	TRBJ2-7	TGTGCCAGCAGCCGATCGGGACAGCATGTCTACGAGCAGTACTTC	CASSRSGQHVYEQYF
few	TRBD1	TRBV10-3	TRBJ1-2	TGTGCCATCAGGGGGACAGCTAACTATGGCTACACCTTC	CAIRGTANYGYTF
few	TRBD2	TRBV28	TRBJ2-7	TGTGCCAGCAGTTTTGCTAGCGGGAGTTTATCCTACGAGCAGTACTTC	CASSFASGSLSYEQYF
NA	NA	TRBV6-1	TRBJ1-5	TGTGCCAGCACCCTTGCAGGACCCCAGGGGCAGCCCCAGCATTTT	CASTLAGPQGQPQHF
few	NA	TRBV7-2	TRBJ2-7	TGTGCCAGCAGCGCGTATTACGAGCAGTACTTC	CASSAYYEQYF
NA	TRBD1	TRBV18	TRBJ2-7	TGTGCCAGCTCACCCGCCGGGACAGCCACCTTTGAGCAGTACTTC	CASSPAGTATFEQYF
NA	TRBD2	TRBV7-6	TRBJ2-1	TGTGCCAGCAGCCTAGCGGGGGGGGGACTTAATGAGCAGTTCTTC	CASSLAGGGLNEQFF
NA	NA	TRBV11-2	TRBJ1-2	TGTGCCAGCAGCTTAGGCTGGAGAGGCTACACCTTC	CASSLGWRGYTF
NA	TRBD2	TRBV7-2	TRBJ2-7	TGTGCCAGCAGCTTAGGGGGGGTAACTAGCGGGGCTTCCTACGAGCAGTACTTC	CASSLGGVTSGASYEQYF
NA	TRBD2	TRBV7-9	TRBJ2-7	TGTGCCAGCAGCTTAGACGCGGGGGGGGCGGACTACGAGCAGTACTTC	CASSLDAGGADYEQYF
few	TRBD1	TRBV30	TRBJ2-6	TGTGCCTGGAGTGGACCGGGACAGGTGATAGTCTCTGGGGCCAACGTCCTGACTTTC	CAWSGPGQVIVSGANVLTF
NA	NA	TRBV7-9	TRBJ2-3	TGTGCCAGCAGCTTAGAGGCCAGATCGGGTACAGATACGCAGTATTTT	CASSLEARSGTDTQYF
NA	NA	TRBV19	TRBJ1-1	TGTGCCAGTAGTCAGGGAGGCAACACTGAAGCTTTCTTT	CASSQGGNTEAFF
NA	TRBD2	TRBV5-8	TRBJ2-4	TGTGCCAGCAGCATTGCCTCCTTAGGACTAGCCCTAAAAAACATTCAGTACTTC	CASSIASLGLALKNIQYF
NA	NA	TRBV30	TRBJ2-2	TGTGCCTGGAGTGTGAGTCGGAACACCGGGGAGCTGTTTTTT	CAWSVSRNTGELFF
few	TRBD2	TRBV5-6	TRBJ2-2	TGTGCCAGCAGCTCCGGGACTAGCGGGGGGGCGGGCACCGGGGAGCTGTTTTTT	CASSSGTSGGAGTGELFF
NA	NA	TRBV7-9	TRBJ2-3	TGTGCCAGCAGCTTTGTATTAGCGGAAACAGATACGCAGTATTTT	CASSFVLAETDTQYF
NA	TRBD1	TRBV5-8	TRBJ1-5	TGTGCCAGCAGCCCCAGGACAGGGGTTCAGCCCCAGCATTTT	CASSPRTGVQPQHF
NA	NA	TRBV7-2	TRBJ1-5	TGTGCCAGCAGCTCCACTCGAGGAGGGCATCAGCCCCAGCATTTT	CASSSTRGGHQPQHF
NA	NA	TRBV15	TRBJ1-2	TGTGCCACCAGCAGAGATCGAGGGTCTGCCTATGGCTACACCTTC	CATSRDRGSAYGYTF
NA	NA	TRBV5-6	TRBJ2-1	TGTGCCAGCAGCTTAATTCTAACCTACAATGAGCAGTTCTTC	CASSLILTYNEQFF
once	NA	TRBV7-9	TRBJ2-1	TGTGCCAGCAGCCCCCGTCACAATGAGCAGTTCTTC	CASSPRHNEQFF
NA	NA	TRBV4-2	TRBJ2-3	TGTGCCAGCAGCCAAGATAGATTAGATACGCAGTATTTT	CASSQDRLDTQYF
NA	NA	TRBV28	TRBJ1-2	TGTGCCAGCGCTTCCACCAGTAACTATGGCTACACCTTC	CASASTSNYGYTF
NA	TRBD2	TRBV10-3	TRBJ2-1	TGTGCCATCAGTGTTCGAACTAGCGGGGGCAATGAGCAGTTCTTC	CAISVRTSGGNEQFF
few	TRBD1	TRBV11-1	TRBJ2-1	TGTGCCAGCAGCTTATATGGGACAGGGAGGAATGAGCAGTTCTTC	CASSLYGTGRNEQFF
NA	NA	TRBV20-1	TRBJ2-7	TGCAGTGCTAGTGGACACACCGAGCAGTACTTC	CSASGHTEQYF
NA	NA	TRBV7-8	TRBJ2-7	TGTGCCAGCAGCTTAGCCGGCGGAGGATCCTACGAGCAGTACTTC	CASSLAGGGSYEQYF
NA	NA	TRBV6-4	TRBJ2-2	TGTGCCAGCAGGCCACAGGGGGGGCTCGGCACCGGGGAGCTGTTTTTT	CASRPQGGLGTGELFF
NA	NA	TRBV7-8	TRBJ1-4	TGTGCCAGCAGCCTACAGTTTAATGAAAAACTGTTTTTT	CASSLQFNEKLFF
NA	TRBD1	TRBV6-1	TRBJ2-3	TGTGCCAGCAGTGGAAGGAGAGGGACAGGACTCACAGATACGCAGTATTTT	CASSGRRGTGLTDTQYF
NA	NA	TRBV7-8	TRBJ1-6	TGTGCCAGCGGAGGGCCTATTTCACCCCTCCACTTT	CASGGPISPLHF
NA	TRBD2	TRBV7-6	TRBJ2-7	TGTGCCAGCAGCTTATTCAGCGGGACGAAGAACGAGCAGTACTTC	CASSLFSGTKNEQYF
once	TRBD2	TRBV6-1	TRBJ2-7	TGTGCCAGCAGTGGAAGACTAGCGGGAGAAGTTAGAGAGCAGTACTTC	CASSGRLAGEVREQYF
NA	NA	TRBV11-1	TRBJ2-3	TGTGCCAGCCGGGACTCGATCTCCACAGATACGCAGTATTTT	CASRDSISTDTQYF
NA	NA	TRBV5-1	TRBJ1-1	TGCGCCAGCAGCCCACGGGCGGGGAACACTGAAGCTTTCTTT	CASSPRAGNTEAFF
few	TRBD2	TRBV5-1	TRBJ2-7	TGCGCCAGCAGCTCTCTGGGCATTAAGCGGGATCTCTACGAGCAGTACTTC	CASSSLGIKRDLYEQYF
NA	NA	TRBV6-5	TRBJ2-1	TGTGCCACGACTTTGAGGGGAGGCTACAATGAGCAGTTCTTC	CATTLRGGYNEQFF
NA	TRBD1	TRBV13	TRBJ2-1	TGTGCCAGCAGCCAACCGGGACAGAGAAAGAATGAGCAGTTCTTC	CASSQPGQRKNEQFF
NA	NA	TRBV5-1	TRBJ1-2	TGCGCCAGCAGCCAGGGCCTAGGCTATGGCTACACCTTC	CASSQGLGYGYTF
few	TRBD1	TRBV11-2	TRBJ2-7	TGTGCCAGCAGCTCCCCCAGGGGGCGGCACGAGCAGTACTTC	CASSSPRGRHEQYF
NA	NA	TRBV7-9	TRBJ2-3	TGTGCCAGCACCTATACCAACAGGGCGACAGATACGCAGTATTTT	CASTYTNRATDTQYF
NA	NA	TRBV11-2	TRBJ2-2	TGTGCCAGCAGCTTAGGGGGAGCTCCCGGGGAGCTGTTTTTT	CASSLGGAPGELFF
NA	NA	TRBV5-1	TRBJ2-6	TGCGCCAGCAGCTCAGGGGTAGGGGGGGCCAACGTCCTGACTTTC	CASSSGVGGANVLTF
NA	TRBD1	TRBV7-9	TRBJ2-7	TGTGCCAGCAGCAAGGGACAGGGGAACGAGCAGTACTTC	CASSKGQGNEQYF
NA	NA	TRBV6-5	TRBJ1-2	TGTGCCAGCAGTTACTCGGAGGGGATCTATGGCTACACCTTC	CASSYSEGIYGYTF
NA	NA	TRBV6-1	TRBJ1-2	TGTGCCAGCACCCTAACCCCTCAGGATAACTATGGCTACACCTTC	CASTLTPQDNYGYTF
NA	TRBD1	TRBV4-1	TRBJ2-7	TGCGCCAGCACCAGGGGACAGGGGGTTTACGAGCAGTACTTC	CASTRGQGVYEQYF
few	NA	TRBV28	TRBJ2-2	TGTGCCAGCAGTTTTCCGGGAGCGGCGGCCGGGGAGCTGTTTTTT	CASSFPGAAAGELFF
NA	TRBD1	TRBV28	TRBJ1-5	TGTGCCAGCAGTTTCCCTGGTGGACAGGCCAGAAATCAGCCCCAGCATTTT	CASSFPGGQARNQPQHF
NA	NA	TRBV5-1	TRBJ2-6	TGCGCCAGCAGCTCGACAGGATTCTCTGGGGCCAACGTCCTGACTTTC	CASSSTGFSGANVLTF
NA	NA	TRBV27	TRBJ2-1	TGTGCCCCCGGGAGCTCCTACAATGAGCAGTTCTTC	CAPGSSYNEQFF
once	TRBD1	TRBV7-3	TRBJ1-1	TGTGCCAGCAGCAGGCAGGGGGGCATGAACACTGAAGCTTTCTTT	CASSRQGGMNTEAFF
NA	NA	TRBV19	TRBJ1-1	TGTGCCAGTAGTACGACCCGTAGGGGTACTGAAGCTTTCTTT	CASSTTRRGTEAFF
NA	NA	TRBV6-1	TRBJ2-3	TGTGCCAGCAGTGAACATCCGACTAGCACAGATACGCAGTATTTT	CASSEHPTSTDTQYF
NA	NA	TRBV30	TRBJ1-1	TGTGCCTGGAGTTCGGGGGTGAACACTGAAGCTTTCTTT	CAWSSGVNTEAFF